This T cell receptor (beta chain) emerged from a study of shared clonotypes between healthy human individuals. Study summary: Researchers drew samples from two women and three men aged 18 to 49.

Naive CD8 isolation took CD45RO-negative cells positively selected for CCR7 and excluded terminally differentiated effector memory CD45RA+ cells. It was about 190 ng DNA, about 30,000 T cell genomes, that sorted-subset replicate PCRs used. Using immunoSEQ multiplex PCR, the repertoire was profiled, and TCRdb retains in-frame clones only, with some absent. The table has millions of clones, under 95% seen once; the top ten hold under 2%. This CDR3 spans 13 amino acids. Germline V gives CDR1 SEHNR, CDR2 FQNEAQ (reference sequence). The V end lost 5 bases, the J end lost 7 bases, and 15 bases lay between the germline ends.

Sequenced input: naive CD8+ T cells from PBMCs. The receptor's source is a man aged 18 to 30 in good health. Some clones in this sample may be carry-over from other donors' samples. V is TRBV7-9 and J is TRBJ2-7, with D hard to call. CDR3 coding DNA: TGTGCCAGCAGCCAAACCGGCGTGGGTGAGCAGTACTTC. Translation: CASSQTGVGEQYF.